This T cell receptor beta chain comes out of a study of blood T cell repertoires in COVID-19. The CDR3 is made up of 16 amino acids. Germline CDR1 is MNHEY and CDR2 is SVGEGT. V dropped 0 bases and J dropped 1; count of bases not matched to a gene: 5. This clone has only a few counts. TCRdb keeps only in-frame clones here, not all; method: immunoSEQ multiplex PCR. The sample yields roughly 200,000 clones, 85% seen once. The J gene is TRBJ1-1, the V gene TRBV6-2 or TRBV6-3; 7 bases match TRBD1. The material sequenced was PBMCs or T cells enriched from blood (not recorded which). The sequence was obtained from a man aged 35 to 55 who had recovered from COVID-19. CDR3 in amino acids: CASSYSLTGTNTEAFF. CDR3 in DNA: TGTGCCAGCAGTTACTCGCTGACAGGGACGAACACTGAAGCTTTCTTT.